This TCR beta chain was captured by sequencing in a study of OX40 agonist ivuxolimab in advanced cancers. Study summary: Intravenous ivuxolimab at 0.01 to 10 mg/kg was given to patients every 2 weeks.

J lost 14 bases, V lost 3 bases, and 15 bases had no gene match. CDR1 is MDHEN and CDR2 is SYDVKM in the germline V gene. The CDR3 is 15 residues long. The protocol was immunoSEQ multiplex PCR, while the TCRdb copy is restricted to in-frame clones and leaves out a portion. The sample holds some 35,000 clones, about 82% seen once. Source: CD4+ or CD8+ T cells sorted from blood, taken in a trial of the OX40 agonist ivuxolimab. The sequence derives from an adult with an advanced solid tumor such as melanoma, head and neck, liver or kidney cancer. The chain is built from TRBV28 and TRBJ1-4, with 7 bases aligning to TRBD1. The CDR3 loop reads CASSLRGDRVFGLFF. The CDR3 nucleotides are TGTGCCAGCAGTTTGAGAGGAGACAGGGTTTTTGGGCTGTTTTTT.